The 28 T cell receptor beta chains reported below all come from one sample, sequenced in a study of T cells in Graves' hyperthyroidism and ophthalmopathy (dated by TCRdb to between 2019 and 2020). Libraries were made using multiplex PCR. TCRdb records Illumina HiSeq 2000 as the sequencer. TCR beta CDR3 regions were amplified from RNA transcripts. The first round of RT-PCR for the TCR CDR3 was performed with the HTBI primer set and the Qiagen OneStep RT-PCR kit. TCRdb's own reprocessing of the public reads used fastp at Q25 and MiXCR and kept productive beta chains. Identical CDR3 protein sequences are pooled into one entry, listed with their most common genes and DNA. The sample table contains hundreds of thousands of distinct CDR3 sequences; only one count was recorded for 45% of them. The ten top clones hold roughly 7.2% of the sample. Material: peripheral blood or thyroid tissue (not recorded which). The source of these receptors is an adult man with Graves' disease, either hyperthyroidism or ophthalmopathy (not recorded which).

The chain recombines TRBV11-2 with TRBJ2-7, with 12 bases that match TRBD2. The germline V gene has CDR1 SGHAT and CDR2 FQNNGV. This CDR3 comprises 21 residues. V shed 0 bases and J 3 bases; nucleotides not matched to a gene: 18. In DNA form, the CDR3 reads TGTGCCAGCAGCTTAGAGGGGAGACTAGCGGGAGACCTAACCTGGGGCTACGAGCAGTACTTC. Translating gives CASSLEGRLAGDLTWGYEQYF.

The chain is built from TRBV2 and TRBJ1-1; 8 bases align to TRBD1. J lost 6 bases, V lost 6 bases, and 6 bases had no gene match. Germline values: CDR1 SNHLY, CDR2 FYNNEI. There are 13 residues in the CDR3. The CDR3 nucleotides read TGTGCCAGCAGAACAGGGGGGAAGCCTGAAGCTTTCTTT. It translates to CASRTGGKPEAFF. Full variable domain (outside the CDR3, taken from reference TRBV2 and TRBJ1-1): EPEVTQTPSHQVTQMGQEVILRCVPISNHLYFYWYRQILGQKVEFLVSFYNNEISEKSEIFDDQFSVERPDGSNFTLKIRSTKLEDSAMYFCASRTGGKPEAFFGQGTRLTVV.

The sample holds a few counts of this clonotype. The chain joins TRBV19 to TRBJ1-1; D possibly corresponds to TRBD1 (5 bases). The CDR3 consists of 15 residues. The germline CDR1 and CDR2 sequences are LNHDA and SQIVND (reference sequence). Trimming removed 5 bases at V and 0 bases at J, with 13 bases between. DNA of the CDR3: TGTGCCAGTAGTCCGTCGGGACGGATGAACACTGAAGCTTTCTTT. As protein: CASSPSGRMNTEAFF.

The rearrangement links TRBV11-3 to TRBJ1-5, with D uncertain. The V gene lost 5 bases and the J gene lost 11 bases, with 22 bases spanning the gap. The CDR3 has 15 amino acids. Germline assignment: CDR1 SGHNT and CDR2 YENEEA. The CDR3 region is CASSHPAIRRETQHF. DNA for the CDR3: TGTGCCAGCAGCCACCCGGCAATCCGGAGGGAGACCCAGCATTTT.

There are many counts of this clonotype. The J gene is TRBJ1-5, the V gene TRBV10-3, with D tentatively TRBD1 (5 bases). The CDR3 runs 14 residues. CDR1 is ENHRY and CDR2 is SYGVKD in the germline V gene. V was shortened by 8 bases and J by 1 base, with 12 bases between the two germline ends. CDR3 residues: CAIGGTASNQPQHF. The CDR3 bases are TGTGCCATCGGCGGGACGGCGAGCAATCAGCCCCAGCATTTT.

This rearrangement joins TRBV20-1 to TRBJ2-7, with D perhaps TRBD1 or TRBD2 (5 bases each). This CDR3 is built from 15 residues. V shed 3 bases and J shed 6 bases, with 21 bases lying between them. Germline V CDR1 and CDR2: DFQATT, SNEGSKA (reference sequence). CDR3 amino acids: CSASEGRLDRSEQYF. In DNA, the CDR3 is TGCAGTGCTAGCGAGGGTAGGCTCGACAGATCCGAGCAGTACTTC.

V and J are TRBV10-3 and TRBJ1-3; D gene uncertain. From germline, CDR1 is ENHRY and CDR2 SYGVKD. The CDR3 has 11 amino acids. V lost 6 bases and J 4 bases, leaving 4 bases between the germline ends. The CDR3 sequence: CAIRTGNTIYF. The DNA of the CDR3 is TGTGCCATCAGGACAGGAAACACCATATATTTT.

V and J are TRBV7-9 and TRBJ1-6; possible D gene TRBD1, 6 bases. The CDR3 has 16 residues. Germline CDR1 and CDR2: SEHNR and FQNEAQ (reference sequence). V lost 5 bases to trimming and J lost 9 bases, with 20 bases between them. CDR3 sequence: CASSPRGGGPSSPLHF. CDR3 coding DNA: TGTGCCAGCAGCCCTAGGGGTGGGGGCCCTAGTTCACCCCTCCACTTT.

This clonotype was counted a few times. The junction departs from germline at one end; a sequencing error may be responsible. J is TRBJ1-2 and V is TRBV7-3; a possible D gene is TRBD1 (6 bases). Germline V lookup: CDR1 SGHTA, CDR2 FQGTGA. There are 15 residues in the CDR3. The CDR3 protein is CASSLTSGADYGYTF. As DNA, the CDR3 is TGTGCCAGCAGTTTAACGTCAGGGGCGGACTATGGCTACACCTTC.

A note on this clonotype: A read error may be the cause here, since a much bigger clone is one base away. Lacking the conserved final phenylalanine or tryptophan, this CDR3 likely reflects a read error. The chain has TRBV12-3 or TRBV12-4 and TRBJ1-2; no definite D call. V was trimmed by 10 bases and J by 3 bases, leaving 9 bases between them. This CDR3 is built from 11 residues. The CDR3 DNA reads as TGTGCCATCCTGACTTACTATGGCTACACCCTC. This sequence encodes CAILTYYGYTL.

A few counts support this clonotype. The chain combines TRBV20-1 with TRBJ1-4; 9 bases match TRBD1. The V and J ends lost 3 bases and 7 bases, in that order; junction bases with no gene match: 9. Germline loops: CDR1 DFQATT, CDR2 SNEGSKA (reference sequence). CDR3 length: 15 amino acids. The CDR3 reads CSASRAGTGSEKLFF. The CDR3 coding sequence is TGCAGTGCTAGTAGGGCCGGGACAGGGAGTGAAAAACTGTTTTTT.

At least ten counts were recorded for this clonotype. This chain links TRBV25-1 with TRBJ1-4; unclear D gene. The CDR3 covers 12 residues. Trimming cost V 5 bases and J 8 bases, with 9 bases left between them. Germline assignment: CDR1 MGHDK and CDR2 SYGVNS. CDR3 nucleotide sequence: TGTGCCAGCAGTCAGGTGGGGGAAAAACTGTTTTTT. Its translation is CASSQVGEKLFF.

To note about this clonotype: With a much larger clone just one base away, this may be a read error. V and J are TRBV6-5 and TRBJ1-2; D is uncertain. V shed 8 bases and J shed 9 bases, with 16 bases lying between them. Per the germline V gene, CDR1 is MNHEY and CDR2 is SVGAGI. This CDR3 is built from 12 residues. The CDR3 DNA sequence: TGTGCCAGCCGAAATAGTATAGGGAGCTACACCTTC. It is translated as CASRNSIGSYTF.

The chain recombines TRBV7-8 with TRBJ2-5; 8 nucleotides line up with TRBD2. The CDR3 extends over 17 amino acids. Looked up from germline, CDR1 is SGHVS and CDR2 is FQNEAQ. Losses at the gene ends were 3 bases for V and 3 bases for J; bases not matched to a gene: 12. CDR3 residues: CASSFRKRGLREETQYF. CDR3 in DNA: TGTGCCAGCAGCTTCAGAAAGCGGGGGCTTAGGGAAGAGACCCAGTACTTC.

This clonotype was picked up a small number of times. The rearrangement links TRBV10-3 to TRBJ2-7, with 12 bases fitting TRBD2. The ends lost 3 bases at V and 0 bases at J; junction bases unmatched: 6. The CDR3 extends over 17 amino acids. Germline CDR1 reads ENHRY; CDR2 reads SYGVKD. CDR3 region: CAISDITSGRSSYEQYF. The DNA of the CDR3 is TGTGCCATCAGTGACATAACTAGCGGGAGGAGCTCCTACGAGCAGTACTTC.

The V and J genes are TRBV2 and TRBJ2-5, with 10 bases aligning to TRBD2. V lost 6 bases to trimming and J lost 5 bases; unmatched junction nucleotides: 9. The CDR3 length is 15 residues. Looked up from germline, CDR1 is SNHLY and CDR2 is FYNNEI. This CDR3 reads CASSLSGGGFETQYF. CDR3 nucleotides: TGTGCCAGCAGCCTCAGCGGGGGGGGGTTCGAGACCCAGTACTTC.

The J gene is TRBJ1-5, the V gene TRBV19, with a weak D call TRBD1 (6 bases). The CDR3 extends over 16 amino acids. CDR1 and CDR2 from the germline V gene are LNHDA and SQIVND (reference sequence). V lost 8 bases and J lost 5, with 22 bases in between. This CDR3 is CASGQHWGAGDQPQHF. The CDR3 coding sequence is TGTGCCAGTGGACAACATTGGGGGGCAGGGGATCAGCCCCAGCATTTT.

In regard to this clonotype: A read error may be the cause here, since a much bigger clone is one base away. The rearrangement uses TRBV7-6 and TRBJ1-1; 9 bases are shared with TRBD1. This CDR3 has 14 amino acids. In germline, CDR1 is SGHVS, CDR2 FNYEAQ. CDR3 coding DNA: TGTGCCGGCAGCTCGGGGACAGGGCACACTGAAGCTTTCTTT. The encoded protein is CAGSSGTGHTEAFF.

This clonotype came up many times. CDR3 sequence: CASSLVSQETQYF. The DNA for the CDR3 is TGTGCCAGCAGCTTGGTTAGTCAAGAGACCCAGTACTTC. The chain is built from TRBV5-6 and TRBJ2-5; no reliable D call. V lost 0 bases and J lost 2, with 5 bases in between. CDR1 is SGHDT, CDR2 YYEEEE, per germline. The CDR3 spans 13 residues.

This clonotype showed up many times. The genes are TRBV15 and TRBJ1-1; no reliable D call. Trimming pared 0 bases from V and 3 bases from J, leaving 11 bases between. Germline CDR1 is LNHNV and CDR2 is YYDKDF (reference sequence). The CDR3 contains 15 residues. The CDR3 sequence: CATSRDQTRYTEAFF. CDR3 DNA sequence: TGTGCCACCAGCAGAGACCAGACGCGGTACACTGAAGCTTTCTTT.

In its sample, this clonotype was seen a few times. The V call is TRBV12-3 or TRBV12-4, the J call TRBJ2-7; 7 nucleotides align to TRBD1. After removal of 1 base from V and 0 bases from J, the junction contained 3 bases not matched to a gene. The CDR3 is made up of 15 amino acids. This CDR3 reads CASSLETGSSYEQYF. In DNA form, the CDR3 reads TGTGCCAGCAGTTTAGAGACAGGGAGCTCCTACGAGCAGTACTTC.

This clonotype occurred many times. The gene calls are TRBV7-9 and TRBJ2-7, with 14 bases that match TRBD2. This CDR3 comprises 16 residues. The ends lost 1 base at V and 7 bases at J; junction bases unmatched: 6. CDR1 SEHNR and CDR2 FQNEAQ come from the germline V gene (reference sequence). CDR3: CASSLGGLAGAVEQYF. The CDR3 nucleotides read TGTGCCAGCAGCTTAGGGGGACTAGCGGGAGCGGTAGAGCAGTACTTC.

This chain uses TRBV7-8 with TRBJ2-2; 9 nucleotides line up with TRBD1. CDR1 and CDR2 from the germline V gene are SGHVS and FQNEAQ. The CDR3 length is 17 residues. V lost 6 bases, J lost 3 bases, and 11 bases stayed unmatched. CDR3 sequence (DNA): TGTGCCAGCAGTTCAACTACAGGGGGCGCGGACACCGGGGAGCTGTTTTTT. This codes for CASSSTTGGADTGELFF.

The rearrangement links TRBV29-1 to TRBJ1-6, with a possible D match to TRBD1 (6 bases). CDR3 length: 11 residues. Trimming took off 8 bases at V and 14 bases at J, with 16 bases between the two ends. Germline V gene lookup returns CDR1 SQVTM and CDR2 ANQGSEA. The CDR3 DNA reads as TGCAGCTCCGGGACAAGGTTTACCCTCCACTTT. It codes for CSSGTRFTLHF.

The table lists this clonotype with many counts. This chain joins TRBV7-8 and TRBJ1-5; tentative D call: TRBD1 (5 bases). CDR3 length: 16 residues. Looked up from germline, CDR1 is SGHVS and CDR2 is FQNEAQ. The V gene lost 3 bases and the J gene lost 0 bases, with 12 bases spanning the gap. This CDR3 is CASSFLGTDSNQPQHF. CDR3 coding DNA: TGTGCCAGCAGCTTTTTGGGGACCGATAGCAATCAGCCCCAGCATTTT.

The V and J genes are TRBV5-1 and TRBJ1-1; possible D gene TRBD1, 5 bases. Looked up from germline, CDR1 is SGHRS and CDR2 is YFSETQ. Trimming left V 7 bases short and J 3 bases short, with 13 bases between. This CDR3 is 13 amino acids long. In DNA form, the CDR3 reads TGCGCCAGCTCTCCCTGGGGGGACACTGAAGCTTTCTTT. Encoded protein: CASSPWGDTEAFF.

Many counts were recorded for this clonotype. The chain couples TRBV29-1 to TRBJ2-5, with D perhaps matching TRBD1 or TRBD2 (5 bases each). The V and J ends lost 3 bases and 5 bases respectively, with 13 bases between them. This CDR3 has 13 amino acids. CDR1 is SQVTM, CDR2 ANQGSEA, per germline. For the CDR3, the DNA is TGCAGCGTTGAGTTGGGGGATCGGGAGACCCAGTACTTC. This gives the protein CSVELGDRETQYF. Full variable domain (rest looked up from reference TRBV29-1 and TRBJ2-5): SAVISQKPSRDICQRGTSLTIQCQVDSQVTMMFWYRQQPGQSLTLIATANQGSEATYESGFVIDKFPISRPNLTFSTLTVSNMSPEDSSIYLCSVELGDRETQYFGPGTRLLVL.

Ten or more counts support this clonotype. The chain recombines TRBV29-1 with TRBJ1-2; TRBD1 aligns across 7 bases. This CDR3 has 14 amino acids. Germline CDR1 is SQVTM and CDR2 is ANQGSEA. The J segment lost 4 bases and the V segment lost 1 base, leaving 6 bases of the junction unmatched. The CDR3 nucleotides are TGCAGCGTTGAAGCTCAGGGGGTTGGCTATGGCTACACCTTC. Protein sequence: CSVEAQGVGYGYTF.